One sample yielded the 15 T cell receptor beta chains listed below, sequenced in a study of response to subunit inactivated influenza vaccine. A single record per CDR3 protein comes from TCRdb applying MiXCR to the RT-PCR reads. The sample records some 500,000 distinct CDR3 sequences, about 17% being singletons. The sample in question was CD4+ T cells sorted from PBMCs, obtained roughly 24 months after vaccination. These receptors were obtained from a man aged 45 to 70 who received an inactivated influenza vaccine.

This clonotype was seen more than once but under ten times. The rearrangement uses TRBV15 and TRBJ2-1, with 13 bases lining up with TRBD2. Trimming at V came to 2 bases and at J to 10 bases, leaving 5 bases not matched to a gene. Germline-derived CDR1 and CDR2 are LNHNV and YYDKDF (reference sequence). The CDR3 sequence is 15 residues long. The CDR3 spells CATSRPGLAGREQFF. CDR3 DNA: TGTGCCACCAGCAGACCGGGACTAGCGGGGAGGGAGCAGTTCTTC.

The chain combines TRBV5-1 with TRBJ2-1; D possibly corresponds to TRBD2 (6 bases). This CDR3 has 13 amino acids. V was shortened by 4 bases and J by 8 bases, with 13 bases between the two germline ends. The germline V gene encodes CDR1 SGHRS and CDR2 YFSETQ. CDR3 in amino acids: CASSVQRAHEQFF. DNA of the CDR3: TGCGCCAGCAGCGTACAGCGGGCGCATGAGCAGTTCTTC.

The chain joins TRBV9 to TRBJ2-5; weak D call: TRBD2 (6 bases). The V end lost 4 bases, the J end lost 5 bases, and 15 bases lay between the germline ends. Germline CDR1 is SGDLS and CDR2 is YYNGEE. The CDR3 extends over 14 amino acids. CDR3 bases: TGTGCCAGCAGCCCCGGGACTTTGTCCGAGACCCAGTACTTC. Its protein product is CASSPGTLSETQYF.

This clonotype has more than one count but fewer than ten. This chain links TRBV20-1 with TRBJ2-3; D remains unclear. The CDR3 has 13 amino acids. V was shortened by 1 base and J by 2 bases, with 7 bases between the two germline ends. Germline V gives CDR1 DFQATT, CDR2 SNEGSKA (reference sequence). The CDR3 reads CSARGTTTDTQYF. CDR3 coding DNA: TGCAGTGCTAGAGGGACGACCACAGATACGCAGTATTTT.

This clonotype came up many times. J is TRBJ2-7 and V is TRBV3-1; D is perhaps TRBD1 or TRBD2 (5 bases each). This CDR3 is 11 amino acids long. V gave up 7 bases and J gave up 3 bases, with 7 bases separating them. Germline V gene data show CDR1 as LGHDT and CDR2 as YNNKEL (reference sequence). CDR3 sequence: CASKRGYEQYF. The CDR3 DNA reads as TGTGCCAGCAAGAGGGGCTACGAGCAGTACTTC.

In nucleotides, the CDR3 is TGTGCCAGCAGCGTAGACCCGGGGACCTCTGTGGGCGAGCAGTACTTC. It yields the protein CASSVDPGTSVGEQYF. The gene calls are TRBV9 and TRBJ2-7, with D possibly called TRBD1 or TRBD2 (5 bases each). CDR3 length equals 16 residues. The V end was cut by 0 bases, the J end by 6 bases, with 19 bases between. The germline CDR1 and CDR2 sequences are SGDLS and YYNGEE.

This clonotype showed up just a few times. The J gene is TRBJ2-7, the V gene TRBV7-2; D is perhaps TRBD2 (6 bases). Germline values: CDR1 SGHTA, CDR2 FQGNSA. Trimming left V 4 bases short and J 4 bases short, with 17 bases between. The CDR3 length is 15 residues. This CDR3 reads CASSSSTGGMYEQYF. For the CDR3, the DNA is TGTGCCAGCAGCTCCAGCACCGGAGGGATGTACGAGCAGTACTTC.

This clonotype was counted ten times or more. The CDR3 DNA reads as TGTGCCAGCAGTTTCGGAGCCGGGGAGCTGTTTTTT. Amino acid sequence: CASSFGAGELFF. This chain uses TRBV28 with TRBJ2-2; D is unresolved. The CDR3 contains 12 residues. Germline V gene lookup returns CDR1 MDHEN and CDR2 SYDVKM. Trimming shortened V by 3 bases and J by 6 bases, and 5 bases separated the two germline ends.

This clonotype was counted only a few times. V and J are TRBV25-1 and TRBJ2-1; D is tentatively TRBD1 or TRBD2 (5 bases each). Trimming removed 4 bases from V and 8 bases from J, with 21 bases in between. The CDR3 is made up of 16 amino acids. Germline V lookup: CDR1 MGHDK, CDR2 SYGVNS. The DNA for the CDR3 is TGTGCCAGCAGTGCATTTGGGGGTCCCCTTGGGTATGAGCAGTTCTTC. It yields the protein CASSAFGGPLGYEQFF.

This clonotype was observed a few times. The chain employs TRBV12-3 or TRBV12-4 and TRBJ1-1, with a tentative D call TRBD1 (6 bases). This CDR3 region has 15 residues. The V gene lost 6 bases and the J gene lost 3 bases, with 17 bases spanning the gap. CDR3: CASRSGGAVYTEAFF. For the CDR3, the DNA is TGTGCCAGCAGAAGTGGGGGCGCCGTCTACACTGAAGCTTTCTTT.

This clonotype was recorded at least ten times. CDR3 sequence (DNA): TGTGCCAGCAGTTTAGCCGTTCCTGGCCTCTCAGAAGCTTTCTTT. Amino acid sequence: CASSLAVPGLSEAFF. The chain joins TRBV12-3 or TRBV12-4 to TRBJ1-1; D not certain. V shed 0 bases and J shed 8 bases, with 16 bases lying between them. This CDR3 spans 15 amino acids.

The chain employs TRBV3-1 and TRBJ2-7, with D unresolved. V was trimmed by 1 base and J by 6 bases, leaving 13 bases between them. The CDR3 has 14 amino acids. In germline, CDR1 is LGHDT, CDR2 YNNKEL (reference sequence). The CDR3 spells CASSQGEGPAEQYF. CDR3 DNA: TGTGCCAGCAGCCAAGGGGAAGGCCCCGCCGAGCAGTACTTC.

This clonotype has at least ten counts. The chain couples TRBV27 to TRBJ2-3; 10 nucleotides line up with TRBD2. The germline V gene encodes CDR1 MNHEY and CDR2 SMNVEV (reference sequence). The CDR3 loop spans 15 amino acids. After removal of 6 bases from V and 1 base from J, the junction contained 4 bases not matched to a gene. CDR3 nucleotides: TGTGCCAGCAGAAGCGGGGGGGCAGGCACAGATACGCAGTATTTT. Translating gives CASRSGGAGTDTQYF.

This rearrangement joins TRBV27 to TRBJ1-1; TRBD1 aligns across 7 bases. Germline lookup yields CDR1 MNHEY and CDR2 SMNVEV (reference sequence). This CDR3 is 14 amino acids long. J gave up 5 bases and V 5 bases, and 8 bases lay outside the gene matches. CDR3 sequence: CASSPIPGGTEAFF. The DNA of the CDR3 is TGTGCCAGCAGTCCTATACCAGGGGGAACTGAAGCTTTCTTT.

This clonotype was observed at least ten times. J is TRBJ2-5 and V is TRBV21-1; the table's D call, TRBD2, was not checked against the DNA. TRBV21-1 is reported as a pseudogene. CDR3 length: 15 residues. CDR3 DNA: TGTGCCAGCAGCAAGGCGACAGACCCGGGGGAGACCCAGTACTTC. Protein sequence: CASSKATDPGETQYF.